This T cell receptor (beta chain) was sequenced during a study of T cells in Graves' hyperthyroidism and ophthalmopathy. The study's findings and limits: Ophthalmopathy onset followed model prediction by a median approximately 5.9 months.

Patients were excluded for uncontrolled infection, other autoimmune disease, pregnancy or lactation. Amplified regions were TCR beta CDR3 sequences from RNA transcripts. Researchers ran a first-round RT-PCR on the TCR CDR3 using the HTBI primer set. TCRdb re-called the multiplex PCR reads with MiXCR, one entry per CDR3 protein. Found here are roughly 570,000 distinct CDR3 sequences, just over 45% of them singletons; the top ten hold roughly 19%. Ten or more counts support this clonotype. Its antigen is unknown. The receptor comes from an adult woman with Graves' disease, either hyperthyroidism or ophthalmopathy (not recorded which). Material for sequencing was peripheral blood or thyroid tissue (not recorded which).

This CDR3 is CASSSVARNTEAFF. The CDR3 nucleotides are TGTGCCAGCAGCTCGGTGGCAAGGAACACTGAAGCTTTCTTT. The V call is TRBV5-6, the J call TRBJ1-1; no reliable D call. The germline V and J ends were trimmed by 3 bases and 1 base, with 10 bases remaining between them. The germline CDR1 and CDR2 sequences are SGHDT and YYEEEE. The CDR3 sequence is 14 residues long.